The entry below gives a single T cell receptor (beta chain) sequence along with its context. Participants' reported clinical history set cohort assignment. TCRdb keeps only in-frame clones here, not all; method: immunoSEQ multiplex PCR. The sample comprises 350,000 to 500,000 clones, about 88% of which are singletons, and 1.4% to 1.5% rests with the top ten. This CDR3 has 12 amino acids. CDR1 is SQVTM, CDR2 ANQGSEA, per germline. The V and J ends lost 0 bases and 3 bases respectively, with 6 bases between them. The data originate from a study of blood T cell repertoires in COVID-19. About the study: Nucleic acid was either cDNA or gDNA, and it came from T cells, B-cell-depleted T cells, or PBMCs.

The origin of this receptor is a woman between 18 and 30 years old who had been exposed to COVID-19. The rearrangement uses TRBV29-1 and TRBJ2-7; D not certain. The specimen was PBMCs or T cells enriched from blood (not recorded which). CDR3: CSVEDSYYEQYF. CDR3 sequence (DNA): TGCAGCGTTGAAGACAGTTACTACGAGCAGTACTTC.